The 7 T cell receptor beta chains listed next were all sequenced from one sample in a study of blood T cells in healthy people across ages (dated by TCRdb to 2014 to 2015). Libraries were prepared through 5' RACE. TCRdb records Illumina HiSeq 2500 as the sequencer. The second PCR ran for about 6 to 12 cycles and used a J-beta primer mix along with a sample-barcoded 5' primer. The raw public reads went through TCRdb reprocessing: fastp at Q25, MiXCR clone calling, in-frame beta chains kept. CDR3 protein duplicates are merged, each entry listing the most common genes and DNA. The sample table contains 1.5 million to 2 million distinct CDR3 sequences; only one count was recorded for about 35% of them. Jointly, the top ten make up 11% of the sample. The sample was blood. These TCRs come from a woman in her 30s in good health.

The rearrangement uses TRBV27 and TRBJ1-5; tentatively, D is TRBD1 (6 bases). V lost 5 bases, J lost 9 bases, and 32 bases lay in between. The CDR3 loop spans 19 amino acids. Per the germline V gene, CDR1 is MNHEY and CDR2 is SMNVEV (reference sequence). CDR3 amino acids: CASSPQFSEDRPTAGPQHF. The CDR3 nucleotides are TGTGCCAGCAGTCCCCAATTTTCGGAAGACAGGCCTACTGCGGGGCCCCAGCATTTT.

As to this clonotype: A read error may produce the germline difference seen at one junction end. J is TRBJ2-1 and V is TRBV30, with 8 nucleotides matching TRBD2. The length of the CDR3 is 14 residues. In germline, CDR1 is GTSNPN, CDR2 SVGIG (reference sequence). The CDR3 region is CAWSFAGGFNVQFF. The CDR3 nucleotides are TGTGCCTGGAGTTTTGCGGGAGGTTTCAATGTGCAGTTCTTC.

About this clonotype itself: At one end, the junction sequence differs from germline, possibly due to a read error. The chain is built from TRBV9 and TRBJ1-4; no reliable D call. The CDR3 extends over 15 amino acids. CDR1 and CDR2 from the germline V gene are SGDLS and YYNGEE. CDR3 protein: CASSVTGATNEKRFF. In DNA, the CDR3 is TGTGCCAGCAGCGTAACGGGCGCAACTAATGAAAAACGGTTTTTT.

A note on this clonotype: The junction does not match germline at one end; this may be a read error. CDR3 sequence: CSARGFIAYERYF. CDR3 nucleotide sequence: TGCAGTGCTAGAGGGTTTATAGCCTACGAGCGGTACTTC. V gene TRBV20-1 combines with J gene TRBJ2-7; no reliable D call. The length of the CDR3 is 13 residues. Germline assignment: CDR1 DFQATT and CDR2 SNEGSKA (reference sequence).

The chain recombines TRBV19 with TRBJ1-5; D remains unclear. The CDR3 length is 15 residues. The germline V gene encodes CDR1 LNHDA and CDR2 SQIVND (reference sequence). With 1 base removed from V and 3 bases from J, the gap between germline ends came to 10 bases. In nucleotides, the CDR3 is TGTGCCAGTAGTATAGTTTCCGGTCTCAATCAGCCCCAGCATTTT. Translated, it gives CASSIVSGLNQPQHF.

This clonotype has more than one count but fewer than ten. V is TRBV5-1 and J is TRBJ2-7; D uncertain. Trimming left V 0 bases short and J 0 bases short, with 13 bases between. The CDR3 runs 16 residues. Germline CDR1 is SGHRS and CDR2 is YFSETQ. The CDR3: CASSLASRGTSYEQYF. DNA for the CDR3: TGCGCCAGCAGCTTGGCCTCTCGCGGAACCTCCTACGAGCAGTACTTC.

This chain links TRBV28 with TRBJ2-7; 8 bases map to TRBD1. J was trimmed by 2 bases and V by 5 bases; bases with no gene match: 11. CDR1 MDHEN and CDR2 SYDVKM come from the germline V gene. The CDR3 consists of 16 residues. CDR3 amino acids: CASSLPPGQETYEQYF. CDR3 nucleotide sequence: TGTGCCAGCAGTCTACCACCGGGACAGGAGACCTACGAGCAGTACTTC.